This T cell receptor beta chain emerged from a study of blood T cells in healthy people across ages. Germline loops: CDR1 MGHRA, CDR2 YSYEKL. The CDR3 length is 15 residues. The authors ran a second PCR of about 7 to 11 cycles using a sample-barcoded 5' primer and a J-beta primer mix. The template-switch adaptor, which had 12 random nucleotides, put a tag on each cDNA molecule. One entry per CDR3 protein results from TCRdb running MiXCR on the 5' RACE reads. The data show about 640,000 distinct CDR3 sequences, with roughly 53% seen just once and roughly 34% held by the top ten. Samples had at least 6.5 million PBMCs isolated from them. Per sample, at least 6 micrograms of total RNA were extracted. Remarks on this clonotype: Germline and junction disagree at one end, which may indicate a read error.

The chain recombines TRBV4-1 with TRBJ1-2; 7 nucleotides match TRBD1. Sequencing was performed on blood. This receptor was obtained from a man aged 55 to 69 in good health. CDR3 protein: CASSQERVGGAGYTF. The CDR3 coding sequence is TGCGCCAGTAGCCAAGAAAGGGTAGGGGGCGCCGGCTACACCTTC.